This T cell receptor (beta chain) was sequenced in a study of low-dose radiotherapy and immunotherapy resistance in tumors. Whole-study context: Patients' oral aspirin dose was 300 mg daily across four cycles from cycle 1 day 1.

With TRAV- and TRBV-specific primers, first-strand cDNA was made, covering the alpha and beta chains. TCRs were amplified for around 20 PCR cycles with a constant-region primer and V-primer adapter. A single record per CDR3 protein comes from TCRdb applying MiXCR to the reads. Of 45,000 or so distinct CDR3 sequences listed, less than 30% are singletons. Time point given: after trial treatment. This sample's treatment: LDRT plus nivolumab, ipilimumab, low-dose cyclophosphamide and aspirin (RACIN trial). Low-dose radiotherapy, low-dose cyclophosphamide, aspirin, ipilimumab and nivolumab were all given to the donors. By share, this clonotype counts as large. The receptor was isolated from a male donor with prostate cancer. Sequenced here: PBMCs, sampled after low-dose radiotherapy plus immunotherapy.

CDR3 coding DNA: TGTGCCAGCAGCCAAGGGGAGGACACTGAAGCTTTCTTT. Translation: CASSQGEDTEAFF. The rearrangement joins TRBV3-1 to TRBJ1-1; no firm D call. V lost 1 base, J lost 3 bases, and 6 bases lay in between. The length of the CDR3 is 13 residues. Germline V gene sequence: CDR1 LGHDT, CDR2 YNNKEL (reference sequence).